This TCR beta chain was obtained from a study of neoadjuvant nivolumab and ipilimumab in lung cancer. Data came from immunoSEQ multiplex PCR; TCRdb stores just in-frame clones and leaves some out. The sample holds a few thousand clones, roughly 70% seen once. This CDR3 has 12 amino acids. Trimming took off 2 bases at V and 4 bases at J, with 5 bases between the two ends. Germline V gives CDR1 SEHNR, CDR2 FQNEAQ (reference sequence). The material was tumor tissue, obtained after neoadjuvant nivolumab, alone or with ipilimumab, at or shortly before surgery. The J gene is TRBJ1-1, the V gene TRBV7-9; D ambiguous. The clonotype originates from an adult with non-small cell lung cancer. CDR3 in amino acids: CASSLWGTEAFF. The CDR3 bases are TGTGCCAGCAGCTTATGGGGCACTGAAGCTTTCTTT. Full variable domain (missing parts from reference TRBV7-9 and TRBJ1-1): DTGVSQNPRHKITKRGQNVTFRCDPISEHNRLYWYRQTLGQGPEFLTYFQNEAQLEKSRLLSDRFSAERPKGSFSTLEIQRTEQGDSAMYLCASSLWGTEAFFGQGTRLTVV.